These 22 T cell receptor beta chains were sequenced from one sample in a study of blood T cell repertoires in COVID-19. Profiled with immunoSEQ multiplex PCR; TCRdb holds only in-frame clones, not every one. The sample gives roughly 77,000 clones, roughly 80% of which show up once; just under 10% is in the top ten. Specimen: peripheral blood. These receptors were obtained from a human donor in a cohort sampled during active COVID-19.

The chain couples TRBV13 to TRBJ2-5; the match to TRBD1 covers 9 bases. Unmatched junction bases numbered 1, after V lost 0 bases and J lost 5 bases. This CDR3 has 14 amino acids. CDR1 is PRHDT and CDR2 is FYEKMQ in the germline V gene (reference sequence). The CDR3 spells CASSLGDRGETQYF. CDR3 bases: TGTGCCAGCAGCTTAGGGGACAGGGGTGAGACCCAGTACTTC.

This clone has just a few counts. The chain joins TRBV6-5 to TRBJ1-2, with 8 bases identical to TRBD1. Germline CDR1 MNHEY, CDR2 SVGAGI. J was trimmed by 7 bases and V by 10 bases; bases with no gene match: 11. The CDR3 is 13 residues long. CDR3: CATSDRATSGYTF. Here the CDR3 DNA reads TGTGCCACCTCGGACAGGGCCACTTCTGGCTACACCTTC.

The rearrangement links TRBV6-5 to TRBJ1-1; D may be TRBD1 (5 bases). Deletions cut 6 bases from V and 1 base from J, with 15 bases between. The V gene's germline CDR1 is MNHEY and CDR2 SVGAGI. The CDR3 totals 15 residues. The CDR3 DNA reads as TGTGCCAGCAGCTCGACGGACAAATCGAACACTGAAGCTTTCTTT. Its protein product is CASSSTDKSNTEAFF.

The chain is built from TRBV6-5 and TRBJ2-3; D might be TRBD1 (7 bases). V was pared by 7 bases and J by 0 bases, with 14 bases between. Germline lookup yields CDR1 MNHEY and CDR2 SVGAGI. This CDR3 contains 15 residues. The DNA of the CDR3 is TGTGCCAGCAACCGCGGGACAGCAAGCACAGATACGCAGTATTTT. It yields the protein CASNRGTASTDTQYF.

This clone has just a few counts. This sequence joins TRBV29-1 and TRBJ2-7, with D possibly matching TRBD1 (5 bases). Germline values: CDR1 SQVTM, CDR2 ANQGSEA. The CDR3 spans 13 residues. The V gene lost 6 bases and the J gene lost 3 bases, with 15 bases spanning the gap. For the CDR3, the DNA is TGCAGCGTGGCAACCAAGGGGAACTACGAGCAGTACTTC. Protein: CSVATKGNYEQYF.

This clone was seen once. The genes are TRBV7-8 and TRBJ2-3, with 12 nucleotides matching TRBD2. With 1 base clipped from V and 2 bases from J, the junction kept 10 bases outside the gene matches. The length of the CDR3 is 19 residues. Germline lookup yields CDR1 SGHVS and CDR2 FQNEAQ. The CDR3 DNA reads TGTGCCAGCAGCTTAGTAGTCCTAGCGGGGGGGCCGAACACAGATACGCAGTATTTT. Translated, it gives CASSLVVLAGGPNTDTQYF. The whole variable domain, filled in from reference TRBV7-8 and TRBJ2-3, reads GAGVSQSPRYKVAKRGQDVALRCDPISGHVSLFWYQQALGQGPEFLTYFQNEAQLDKSGLPSDRFFAERPEGSVSTLKIQRTQQEDSAVYLCASSLVVLAGGPNTDTQYFGPGTRLTVL.

In this sample, this clone turned up a few times. The rearrangement links TRBV5-1 to TRBJ2-1, with D unclear. Trimming left V 0 bases short and J 3 bases short, with 7 bases between. The CDR3 covers 14 residues. Germline CDR1 is SGHRS and CDR2 is YFSETQ. Here the CDR3 DNA reads TGCGCCAGCAGCTTGGCCAGAGGCTACAATGAGCAGTTCTTC. Amino acids: CASSLARGYNEQFF.

The chain couples TRBV9 to TRBJ2-1; 10 bases map to TRBD1. The V and J ends lost 4 bases and 2 bases, in that order; junction bases with no gene match: 3. CDR3 length equals 15 residues. Germline CDR1 SGDLS, CDR2 YYNGEE. CDR3: CASSPGTGAYNEQFF. Here the CDR3 DNA reads TGTGCCAGCAGCCCCGGGACAGGGGCCTACAATGAGCAGTTCTTC.

A note on this clone: At the DNA level, this CDR3 is encoded by other sequences in the same sample as well. The V gene is TRBV2, the J gene TRBJ1-4, with TRBD1 matching over 7 bases. The V gene's germline CDR1 is SNHLY and CDR2 FYNNEI. J was trimmed by 10 bases and V by 6 bases; bases with no gene match: 5. This CDR3 comprises 12 residues. CDR3 amino acids: CASRQGFGKLFF. Here the CDR3 DNA reads TGTGCCAGCAGACAGGGGTTCGGAAAACTGTTTTTT.

V and J are TRBV29-1 and TRBJ2-7; the match to TRBD1 covers 7 bases. The CDR3 extends over 13 amino acids. V gave up 4 bases and J gave up 3 bases; unmatched junction bases: 6. Germline CDR1 reads SQVTM; CDR2 reads ANQGSEA. The DNA of the CDR3 is TGCAGCGTTGTGGCCCGGACAGGCTACGAGCAGTACTTC. It encodes CSVVARTGYEQYF.

In this sample, this clone turned up once. The gene calls are TRBV19 and TRBJ1-1; 9 positions match TRBD1. V trimming: 6 bases; J trimming: 4 bases; junction bases outside the gene matches: 6. This CDR3 is built from 14 residues. The germline V gene encodes CDR1 LNHDA and CDR2 SQIVND (reference sequence). Here the CDR3 DNA reads TGTGCCAGTAGATCTACAGGGGGCGGCACTGAAGCTTTCTTT. As protein: CASRSTGGGTEAFF.

This clone has a single count. V and J are TRBV11-2 and TRBJ2-7; no firm D call. The germline CDR1 and CDR2 sequences are SGHAT and FQNNGV. The V gene lost 2 bases and the J gene lost 3 bases, with 5 bases spanning the gap. The CDR3 runs 12 residues. The CDR3 DNA follows: TGTGCCAGCAGCTTATCCGGCTACGAGCAGTACTTC. Its protein product is CASSLSGYEQYF. Looking up the rest from reference TRBV11-2 and TRBJ2-7 gives the full variable domain: EAGVAQSPRYKIIEKRQSVAFWCNPISGHATLYWYQQILGQGPKLLIQFQNNGVVDDSQLPKDRFSAERLKGVDSTLKIQPAKLEDSAVYLCASSLSGYEQYFGPGTRLTVT.

The DNA of the CDR3 is TGCGCCAGCAGCACCAGACAGGGGACACACACTGAAGCTTTCTTT. Residues: CASSTRQGTHTEAFF. The chain joins TRBV5-1 to TRBJ1-1; 8 positions match TRBD1. The germline gives CDR1 SGHRS, CDR2 YFSETQ. V dropped 4 bases and J dropped 3; count of bases not matched to a gene: 8. This CDR3 has 15 residues.

This clone was seen a single time. The chain combines TRBV7-8 with TRBJ2-5, with 7 bases aligning to TRBD1. Germline V gene lookup returns CDR1 SGHVS and CDR2 FQNEAQ. The CDR3 is 21 residues long. The junction had 25 bases not matched to a gene; V was cut back by 2 bases and J by 4 bases. The CDR3 DNA reads as TGTGCCAGCAGCTTACTCAGCGTCGGGTACGACAGGGCGCGTGAAGGAGAGACCCAGTACTTC. It encodes CASSLLSVGYDRAREGETQYF. Together with reference TRBV7-8 and TRBJ2-5, the CDR3 gives the full variable domain: GAGVSQSPRYKVAKRGQDVALRCDPISGHVSLFWYQQALGQGPEFLTYFQNEAQLDKSGLPSDRFFAERPEGSVSTLKIQRTQQEDSAVYLCASSLLSVGYDRAREGETQYFGPGTRLLVL.

This CDR3 reads CASSRDRDGERQPQHF. DNA for the CDR3: TGTGCCAGCAGCAGGGACAGAGACGGGGAGCGTCAGCCCCAGCATTTT. The chain combines TRBV21-1 with TRBJ1-5; TRBD1, the table's D call, was not compared with the DNA. TRBV21-1 is termed a pseudogene. The CDR3 extends over 16 amino acids.

The chain joins TRBV4-1 to TRBJ2-7, with 9 bases matching TRBD1. V shed 4 bases and J 6 bases; nucleotides not matched to a gene: 7. The length of the CDR3 is 14 residues. Germline lookup yields CDR1 MGHRA and CDR2 YSYEKL. The CDR3 is CASSPPGQGFEQYF. Written as DNA, the CDR3 is TGCGCCAGCAGCCCCCCGGGACAGGGCTTCGAGCAGTACTTC.

V is TRBV5-1 and J is TRBJ1-1; 7 nucleotides line up with TRBD1. Germline V gives CDR1 SGHRS, CDR2 YFSETQ. V dropped 2 bases and J dropped 1; count of bases not matched to a gene: 5. The CDR3 is 15 residues long. The CDR3 nucleotides are TGCGCCAGCAGCTTAACAGGGGTAGGGAACACTGAAGCTTTCTTT. Its protein is CASSLTGVGNTEAFF.

V usage is TRBV18 and J usage is TRBJ1-2, with 7 bases aligning to TRBD1. The germline CDR1 and CDR2 sequences are KGHSH and LQKENI. This CDR3 has 13 residues. J lost 4 bases, V lost 4 bases, and 3 bases had no gene match. The CDR3 loop reads CASSLTGLYGYTF. DNA for the CDR3: TGTGCCAGCTCACTGACAGGGCTCTATGGCTACACCTTC.

J is TRBJ2-5 and V is TRBV19; unclear D gene. Germline CDR1 and CDR2: LNHDA and SQIVND (reference sequence). The ends were cut back, 0 bases at V and 5 bases at J, with 4 bases in the middle. This CDR3 contains 12 residues. CDR3 in amino acids: CASSIDRETQYF. CDR3 nucleotides: TGTGCCAGTAGTATAGATCGGGAGACCCAGTACTTC.

This sequence joins TRBV7-2 and TRBJ2-7, with 12 bases that match TRBD1. The CDR3 runs 15 residues. Germline trimming cut 3 bases from V and 4 bases from J; bases unmatched to any gene: 4. Germline CDR1 and CDR2: SGHTA and FQGNSA. The CDR3 nucleotides are TGTGCCAGCAGCTTCGGGGACAGGGGGCTTTACGAGCAGTACTTC. Residues: CASSFGDRGLYEQYF.

The V and J genes are TRBV7-2 and TRBJ1-2; D is uncertain. Germline values: CDR1 SGHTA, CDR2 FQGNSA. Trimming pared 5 bases from V and 4 bases from J, leaving 17 bases between. The CDR3 runs 15 residues. CDR3 DNA: TGTGCCAGCAGCCCAGAGGTGGAGAGGCTCTATGGCTACACCTTC. Encoded protein: CASSPEVERLYGYTF. Variable domain in full (rest from reference TRBV7-2 and TRBJ1-2): GAGVSQSPSNKVTEKGKDVELRCDPISGHTALYWYRQSLGQGLEFLIYFQGNSAPDKSGLPSDRFSAERTGGSVSTLTIQRTQQEDSAVYLCASSPEVERLYGYTFGSGTRLTVV.

V is TRBV27 and J is TRBJ1-3, with no clear D. CDR1 is MNHEY, CDR2 SMNVEV, per germline (reference sequence). Trimming removed 4 bases at V and 3 bases at J, with 13 bases between. This CDR3 is built from 15 residues. CDR3 protein: CASSSAGRGGNTIYF. The CDR3 region has the DNA TGTGCCAGCAGTTCCGCGGGAAGAGGTGGAAACACCATATATTTT.